This T cell receptor beta chain is drawn from a study of regulatory T cells in long-lasting Graves disease. Across the study: Persistent Graves' disease denoted over 5 years of antithyroid drugs plus positive TSH receptor antibodies.

Concerning this clonotype: Its antigen is currently unknown.

The time point: persistent/refractory GD, antithyroid drugs over 5 years with positive TRAb. Generation of the TCR library employed RNA extracted from PBMCs. A blood draw put around 9 milliliters of peripheral blood into EDTA tubes. Building the TCR beta libraries relied on iRepertoire HTBI primers, and CDR3 regions underwent Arm-PCR. From the multiplex PCR reads, TCRdb called clonotypes with MiXCR, one entry per CDR3 protein. This table holds about 660,000 distinct CDR3 sequences, approximately 29% found once. Notes on the study in general: Persistent Graves' patients showed less TCR diversity than newly diagnosed patients showed. Favoring TRBV28, TRBJ1-2 and TRBJ2-5 was a feature seen in persistent disease.

CDR1 SNHLY and CDR2 FYNNEI come from the germline V gene. The CDR3 extends over 15 amino acids. V was trimmed by 2 bases and J by 7 bases, leaving 12 bases between them. The sequencing used peripheral blood mononuclear cells (PBMCs), collected when the disease was refractory, from a patient treated with antithyroid drugs. This TCR was recovered from a female donor with Graves disease. The chain couples TRBV2 to TRBJ1-6; no firm D call. CDR3 sequence: CASSENRLGNSPLHF. DNA of the CDR3: TGTGCCAGCAGTGAAAATCGGCTAGGAAATTCACCCCTCCACTTT.